Below, one T cell receptor beta chain is given with its context. Trimming cost V 3 bases and J 7 bases, with 12 bases left between them. The CDR3 runs 13 residues. Germline CDR1 and CDR2: LNHDA and SQIVND (reference sequence). The data are from a study of control samples from healthy donors and cancer patients. Libraries were prepared by immunoSEQ multiplex PCR; TCRdb keeps only in-frame clonotypes and omits some of them. The repertoire includes 65,000 to 100,000 clones, about nine tenths of them detected once, and approximately 18% sits in the top ten. The rearrangement links TRBV19 to TRBJ1-1; possibly TRBD1 for D (5 bases). The material sequenced was blood. The sequence came from a man over 45 in good health. CDR3 region: CASSMGGAVEAFF. DNA for the CDR3: TGTGCCAGTAGTATGGGAGGGGCGGTTGAAGCTTTCTTT.